This TCR beta chain emerged from a study of shared clonotypes between healthy human individuals. Findings and limits, study-wide: Sharing across four donors was highest in naive CD4 (approximately 5%) and lowest in memory CD8 (0.4%). On the whole, naive subsets had larger estimated richness than memory subsets had.

Assay used: immunoSEQ multiplex PCR; TCRdb lists only in-frame clones, some missing. The sample consists of some 2,100,000 clones, more than 90% of them appearing once. Between the trimmed V and J ends, which lost 1 base and 3 bases, there was a span of 6 bases. The CDR3 length is 14 residues. Germline V gene sequence: CDR1 SEHNR, CDR2 FQNEAQ (reference sequence). Researchers partitioned CD4+ cells into CD45RA+ naive and CD45RA-negative memory subsets. A word on this clone: Its antigen remains unknown.

Sequencing input: naive CD4+ T cells sorted from blood. Subset reported: CD45RA+ positively selected. The chain combines TRBV7-9 with TRBJ2-2; D uncertain. The source of this sequence is a young man in good health. In DNA form, the CDR3 reads TGTGCCAGCAGCTTAGAATTTTACACCGGGGAGCTGTTTTTT. Translated: CASSLEFYTGELFF.